This T cell receptor (beta chain) is drawn from a study of PD-L1 blockade in urothelial cancer. Study details: Each patient had 0 to 3 earlier chemotherapy regimens. Analyzed time points were 3 weeks (second dose) and 6 weeks after therapy began. Blood samples contained a median about 150,000 T cells. Study findings and constraints: Tumor-associated clones in the blood of durable-benefit patients grew more at 3 weeks.

Sequenced by immunoSEQ multiplex PCR; TCRdb stores in-frame clones only, minus some. The sample shows around 50,000 clones, about four fifths of them seen only once. This clone occurred a few times. Its antigen is currently unknown. Germline V gene data show CDR1 as MGHRA and CDR2 as YSYEKL. V was clipped by 3 bases and J by 6 bases, with 9 bases between them. CDR3 length: 13 amino acids. The time point: pretreatment peripheral blood. The sequence was collected from a man aged 50-59 years with urothelial cancer. The chain has TRBV4-1 and TRBJ2-1; tentative D call: TRBD1 (6 bases). Material: PBMCs, obtained around atezolizumab (anti-PD-L1) treatment. DNA for the CDR3: TGCGCCAGCAGCCACGGACAGATCAATGAGCAGTTCTTC. Protein sequence: CASSHGQINEQFF.